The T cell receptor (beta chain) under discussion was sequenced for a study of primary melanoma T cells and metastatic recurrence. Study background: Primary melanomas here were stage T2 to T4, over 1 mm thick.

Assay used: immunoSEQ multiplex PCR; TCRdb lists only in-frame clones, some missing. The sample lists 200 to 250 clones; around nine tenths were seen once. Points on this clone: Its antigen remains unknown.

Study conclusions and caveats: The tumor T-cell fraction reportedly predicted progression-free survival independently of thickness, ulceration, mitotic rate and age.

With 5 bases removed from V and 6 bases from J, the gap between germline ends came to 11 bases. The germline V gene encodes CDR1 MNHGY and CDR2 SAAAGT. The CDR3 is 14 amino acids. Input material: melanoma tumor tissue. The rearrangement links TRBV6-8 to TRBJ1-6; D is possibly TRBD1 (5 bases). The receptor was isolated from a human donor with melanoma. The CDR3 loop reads CASSEGPTNSPLHF. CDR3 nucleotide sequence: TGTGCCAGCAGTGAGGGACCGACTAATTCACCCCTCCACTTT.